This is a list of T cell receptor beta chains from one sample in a study of blood T cells in healthy people across ages. TCRdb re-derived calls from the 5' RACE reads in MiXCR, one entry per CDR3 protein. The sample holds hundreds of thousands of distinct CDR3 sequences; about 30% are singletons and the top ten take around 14%. Source material: blood. These receptors were collected from a woman aged 80 or over in good health. The CDR3 runs from the conserved cysteine through the conserved F or W. The D gene is left open where the match is weak. Clone size appears in some rows only: once, few, many, or a class for an expanded clone.

d_gene: TRBD2
abundance: many
j_gene: TRBJ2-7
v_gene: TRBV7-8
CDR3nt: TGTGCCAGCAGCTCTTCTAGCGGGGGGTACGAGCAGTACTTC
CDR3aa: CASSSSSGGYEQYF

d_gene: TRBD1
abundance: many
j_gene: TRBJ1-1
v_gene: TRBV20-1
CDR3nt: TGCAGTGCTGGACAGGGGGCGAACACTGAAGCTTTCTTT
CDR3aa: CSAGQGANTEAFF

d_gene: TRBD1
abundance: few
j_gene: TRBJ2-2
v_gene: TRBV6-6
CDR3nt: TGTGCCAGCAGGACAGGGAAAACCGGGGAGCTGTTTTTT
CDR3aa: CASRTGKTGELFF

d_gene: TRBD2
abundance: -
j_gene: TRBJ2-7
v_gene: TRBV20-1
CDR3nt: TGCAGTGCTAGAGCCTTGCCGGGGCTAGCGGGGGGAATCGCCTACAATGAGCAGTACTTC
CDR3aa: CSARALPGLAGGIAYNEQYF

d_gene: -
abundance: many
j_gene: TRBJ2-5
v_gene: TRBV11-1
CDR3nt: TGTGCCAGCAGCCCCGGAACCCCCTCCCAGTACTTC
CDR3aa: CASSPGTPSQYF

d_gene: -
abundance: many
j_gene: TRBJ1-6
v_gene: TRBV5-5
CDR3nt: TGTGCCAGCAGCTTCTCAGGGAATTCACCCCTCCACTTT
CDR3aa: CASSFSGNSPLHF

d_gene: -
abundance: -
j_gene: TRBJ2-5
v_gene: TRBV6-2/TRBV6-3
CDR3nt: TGTGCCAGCAGTTACCTCACGGAGACCCAGTACTTC
CDR3aa: CASSYLTETQYF

d_gene: -
abundance: few
j_gene: TRBJ1-5
v_gene: TRBV24-1
CDR3nt: TGTGCCACCAGTGGGGCGGGGAGTGACAATCAGCCCCAGCATTTT
CDR3aa: CATSGAGSDNQPQHF

d_gene: -
abundance: many
j_gene: TRBJ2-7
v_gene: TRBV20-1
CDR3nt: TGCAGTGCTAGAGATGGTCGCAGGGCCTACGAGCAGTACTTC
CDR3aa: CSARDGRRAYEQYF

d_gene: -
abundance: -
j_gene: TRBJ1-5
v_gene: TRBV24-1
CDR3nt: TGTGCCACCAGTGATTTGGGGGGGAGTCAGCCCCAGCATTTT
CDR3aa: CATSDLGGSQPQHF

d_gene: -
abundance: -
j_gene: TRBJ1-2
v_gene: TRBV4-2
CDR3nt: TGTGCCAGCAGTCCAGGGTTATCCGGCTACACCTTC
CDR3aa: CASSPGLSGYTF

d_gene: -
abundance: many
j_gene: TRBJ1-5
v_gene: TRBV20-1
CDR3nt: TGCAGTGCTAGAGAGTTCGGGTTACAGGCAAATCAGCCCCAGCATTTT
CDR3aa: CSAREFGLQANQPQHF

d_gene: TRBD1
abundance: -
j_gene: TRBJ1-6
v_gene: TRBV7-3
CDR3nt: TGTGCCAGCAACTACCAGGGACAGGGGCGTTCGCCCCTCCACTTT
CDR3aa: CASNYQGQGRSPLHF

d_gene: TRBD2
abundance: many
j_gene: TRBJ2-1
v_gene: TRBV6-2/TRBV6-3
CDR3nt: TGTGCCAGCAGTTTTCCTCTAGCGGAGTCCTACAATGAGCAGTTCTTC
CDR3aa: CASSFPLAESYNEQFF

d_gene: -
abundance: many
j_gene: TRBJ1-4
v_gene: TRBV7-9
CDR3nt: TGTGCCAGCAGCTTAGAGGCGGGGTCCAGCCGTTTTCAACTGTTTTTT
CDR3aa: CASSLEAGSSRFQLFF

d_gene: -
abundance: many
j_gene: TRBJ2-7
v_gene: TRBV7-8
CDR3nt: TGTGCCAGCAGCTTAGACGGGGGCTCGGTTTACGAGCAGTACTTC
CDR3aa: CASSLDGGSVYEQYF

d_gene: -
abundance: -
j_gene: TRBJ2-3
v_gene: TRBV5-1
CDR3nt: TGCGCCAGCAGCCAACCGGGCGAGGATACGCAGTATTTT
CDR3aa: CASSQPGEDTQYF

d_gene: -
abundance: -
j_gene: TRBJ2-1
v_gene: TRBV2
CDR3nt: TGTGCCAGCAGTGAAAGAGTAAATGAGCAGTTCTTC
CDR3aa: CASSERVNEQFF

d_gene: TRBD1
abundance: many
j_gene: TRBJ2-5
v_gene: TRBV20-1
CDR3nt: TGCAGTGCTAGGCCCCTGGGACAGCGTGGAGAGACCCAGTACTTC
CDR3aa: CSARPLGQRGETQYF

d_gene: -
abundance: many
j_gene: TRBJ1-4
v_gene: TRBV6-5
CDR3nt: TGTGCCAGCAGTTACGGGAGGGGTGGCGAAAAACTGTTTTTT
CDR3aa: CASSYGRGGEKLFF

d_gene: TRBD1
abundance: many
j_gene: TRBJ2-3
v_gene: TRBV29-1
CDR3nt: TGCAGCGTTGATGACAGGGGACTTTGGGATACGCAGTATTTT
CDR3aa: CSVDDRGLWDTQYF

d_gene: -
abundance: many
j_gene: TRBJ1-5
v_gene: TRBV20-1
CDR3nt: TGCAGTGCTATTAGCAGCACCTATCAGCCCCAGCATTTT
CDR3aa: CSAISSTYQPQHF

d_gene: -
abundance: many
j_gene: TRBJ2-1
v_gene: TRBV4-3
CDR3nt: TGCGCCAGCAGCCAAGATAGCGTCCTGAGCTCCTACAATGAGCAGTTCTTC
CDR3aa: CASSQDSVLSSYNEQFF

d_gene: -
abundance: many
j_gene: TRBJ1-1
v_gene: TRBV4-3
CDR3nt: TGCGCCAGCAGCCAAGTACCGGGGGGGAACACTGAAGCTTTCTTT
CDR3aa: CASSQVPGGNTEAFF

d_gene: -
abundance: many
j_gene: TRBJ2-1
v_gene: TRBV20-1
CDR3nt: TGCAGTGCTAGGAGCGGATTCTCCTACAATGAGCAGTTCTTC
CDR3aa: CSARSGFSYNEQFF

d_gene: TRBD1
abundance: -
j_gene: TRBJ2-2
v_gene: TRBV5-1
CDR3nt: TGCGCCAGCAGCCCTGACAGGGGAGGATCCGGGGAGCTGTTTTTT
CDR3aa: CASSPDRGGSGELFF

d_gene: TRBD1
abundance: -
j_gene: TRBJ2-7
v_gene: TRBV29-1
CDR3nt: TGCAGCGTTGATCGGACAGGGGTAAACGAGCAGTACTTC
CDR3aa: CSVDRTGVNEQYF

d_gene: -
abundance: few
j_gene: TRBJ1-5
v_gene: TRBV7-2
CDR3nt: TGTGCCAGCAGCTCGTACGGGGGGCCCCAGCATTTT
CDR3aa: CASSSYGGPQHF

d_gene: TRBD2
abundance: many
j_gene: TRBJ2-7
v_gene: TRBV4-1
CDR3nt: TGCGCCAGCAGCCAAGGCGGGGGGAGCTCCTACGAGCAGTACTTC
CDR3aa: CASSQGGGSSYEQYF

d_gene: -
abundance: many
j_gene: TRBJ2-3
v_gene: TRBV6-4
CDR3nt: TGTGCCAGCAGGACTACAGGGTTGGGCACAGATACGCAGTATTTT
CDR3aa: CASRTTGLGTDTQYF

d_gene: TRBD2
abundance: -
j_gene: TRBJ2-3
v_gene: TRBV4-3
CDR3nt: TGCGCCAGCAGCCAAGAGACTAGCGGGAGGGCCTTCACAGATACGCAGTATTTT
CDR3aa: CASSQETSGRAFTDTQYF

d_gene: -
abundance: many
j_gene: TRBJ1-1
v_gene: TRBV3-1
CDR3nt: TGTGCCAGCAGTAGAGACGCAATGAACACTGAAGCTTTCTTT
CDR3aa: CASSRDAMNTEAFF

d_gene: -
abundance: many
j_gene: TRBJ2-7
v_gene: TRBV5-1
CDR3nt: TGCGCCAGCAGCTTGGAGGCAGGGAACCACGAGCAGTACTTC
CDR3aa: CASSLEAGNHEQYF

d_gene: -
abundance: -
j_gene: TRBJ1-6
v_gene: TRBV7-3
CDR3nt: TGTGCCAGCAGCTTCTACGGGGGGGATTCACCCCTCCACTTT
CDR3aa: CASSFYGGDSPLHF

d_gene: TRBD2
abundance: many
j_gene: TRBJ2-5
v_gene: TRBV12-5
CDR3nt: TGTGCTAGTGGTTTGGTCCGGGGGGGCATCCAAGAGACCCAGTACTTC
CDR3aa: CASGLVRGGIQETQYF

d_gene: -
abundance: few
j_gene: TRBJ2-1
v_gene: TRBV5-1
CDR3nt: TGCGCCAGCAGCTTGTTGGGCTCGGGGAATGAGCAGTTCTTC
CDR3aa: CASSLLGSGNEQFF

d_gene: -
abundance: few
j_gene: TRBJ1-2
v_gene: TRBV7-8
CDR3nt: TGTGCCAGCAGCTTAGGGCAGGCCCCTGTCTATGGCTACACCTTC
CDR3aa: CASSLGQAPVYGYTF

d_gene: -
abundance: many
j_gene: TRBJ2-3
v_gene: TRBV24-1
CDR3nt: TGTGCCACCAGTGATTCCGGGACGCGGGGAGATACGCAGTATTTT
CDR3aa: CATSDSGTRGDTQYF

d_gene: TRBD1
abundance: -
j_gene: TRBJ1-1
v_gene: TRBV20-1
CDR3nt: TGCAGTGCTAGAGAGCCCGGGACAGGGGCTGAAGCTTTCTTT
CDR3aa: CSAREPGTGAEAFF

d_gene: -
abundance: few
j_gene: TRBJ1-1
v_gene: TRBV20-1
CDR3nt: TGCAGTGCTAGAGTTAAGACAGGTAACACTGAAGCTTTCTTT
CDR3aa: CSARVKTGNTEAFF

d_gene: -
abundance: -
j_gene: TRBJ2-6
v_gene: TRBV3-1
CDR3nt: TGTGCCAGCAGCCAAGACCCTCAGGGGCTGTCCTCTGGGGCCAACGTCCTGACTTTC
CDR3aa: CASSQDPQGLSSGANVLTF

d_gene: TRBD2
abundance: many
j_gene: TRBJ2-7
v_gene: TRBV5-1
CDR3nt: TGCGCCAGCAGCTTATTTAGCGGGGCCTCCTACGAGCAGTACTTC
CDR3aa: CASSLFSGASYEQYF